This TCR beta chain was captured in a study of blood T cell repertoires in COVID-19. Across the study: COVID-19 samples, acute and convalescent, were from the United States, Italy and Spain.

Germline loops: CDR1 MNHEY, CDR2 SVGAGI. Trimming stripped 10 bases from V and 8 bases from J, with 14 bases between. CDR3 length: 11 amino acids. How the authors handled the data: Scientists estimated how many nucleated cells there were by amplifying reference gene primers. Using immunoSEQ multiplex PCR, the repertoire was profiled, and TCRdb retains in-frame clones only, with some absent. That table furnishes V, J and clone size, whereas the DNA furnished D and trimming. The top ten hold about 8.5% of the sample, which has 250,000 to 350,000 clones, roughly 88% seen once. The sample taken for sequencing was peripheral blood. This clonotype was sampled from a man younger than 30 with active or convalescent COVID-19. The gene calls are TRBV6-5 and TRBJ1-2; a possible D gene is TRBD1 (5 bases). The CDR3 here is CATLEGVGYTF. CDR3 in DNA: TGTGCCACCTTGGAAGGGGTCGGCTACACCTTC.